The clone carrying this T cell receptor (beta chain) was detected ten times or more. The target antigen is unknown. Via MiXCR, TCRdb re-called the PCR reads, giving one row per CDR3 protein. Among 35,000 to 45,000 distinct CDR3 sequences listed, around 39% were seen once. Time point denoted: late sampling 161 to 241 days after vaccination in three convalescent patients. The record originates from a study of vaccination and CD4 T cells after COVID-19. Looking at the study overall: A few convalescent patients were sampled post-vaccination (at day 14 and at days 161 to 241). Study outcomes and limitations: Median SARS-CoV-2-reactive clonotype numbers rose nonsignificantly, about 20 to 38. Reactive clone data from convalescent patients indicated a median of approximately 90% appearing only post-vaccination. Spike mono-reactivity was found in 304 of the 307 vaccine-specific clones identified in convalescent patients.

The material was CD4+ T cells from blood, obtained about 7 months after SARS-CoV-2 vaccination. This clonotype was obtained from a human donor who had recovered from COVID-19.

CDR3 DNA sequence: TGTGCCAGCAGCCCAGACAGGGTGGGGAATCAGCCCCAGCATTTT. As protein: CASSPDRVGNQPQHF. The gene calls are TRBV7-8 and TRBJ1-5; 7 bases are shared with TRBD1. There are 15 residues in the CDR3. The V gene's germline CDR1 is SGHVS and CDR2 FQNEAQ. The V and J ends lost 5 bases and 4 bases, in that order; junction bases with no gene match: 8.